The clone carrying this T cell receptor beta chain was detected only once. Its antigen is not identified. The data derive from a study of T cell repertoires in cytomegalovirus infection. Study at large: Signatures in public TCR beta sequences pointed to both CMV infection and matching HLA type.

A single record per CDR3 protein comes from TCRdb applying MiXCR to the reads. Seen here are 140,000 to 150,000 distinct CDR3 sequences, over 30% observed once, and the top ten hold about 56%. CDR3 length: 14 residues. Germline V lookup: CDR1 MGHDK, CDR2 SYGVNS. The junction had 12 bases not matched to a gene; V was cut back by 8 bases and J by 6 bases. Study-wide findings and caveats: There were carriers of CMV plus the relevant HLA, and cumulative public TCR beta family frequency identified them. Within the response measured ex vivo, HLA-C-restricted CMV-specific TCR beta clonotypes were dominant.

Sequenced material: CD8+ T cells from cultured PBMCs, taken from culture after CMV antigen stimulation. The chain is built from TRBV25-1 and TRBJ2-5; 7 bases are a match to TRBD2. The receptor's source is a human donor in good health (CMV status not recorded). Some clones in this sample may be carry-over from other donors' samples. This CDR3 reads CASGLGLDGKTQYF. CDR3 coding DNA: TGTGCCAGCGGACTCGGACTAGATGGAAAGACCCAGTACTTC.